This is a list of T cell receptor beta chains from one sample in a study of T cell responses to AZD1222 COVID-19 vaccine. Measured with immunoSEQ multiplex PCR; TCRdb has only the in-frame clones, and not every one. The data contain 100,000 or so clones, 80% to 85% of them singletons. The sample consisted of peripheral blood, taken on day 0 of AZD1222 vaccination. All receptors come from an adult in good health. CDR3s include the opening cysteine and the closing phenylalanine or tryptophan. Each record gives: CDR3 DNA, CDR3 protein, V gene, clone size, J gene, CDR3 length, D gene. D genes are given only for firm matches. Size values are once, few and many counts, or a class for expanded clones, and some rows have none.

DNA: TGTGCCAGCAGTTACTCGACGCTGGACGCTGAACTGTTTTTT; CDR3: CASSYSTLDAELFF; V: TRBV6-6; size: NA; J: TRBJ1-4; length: 14; D: NA
DNA: TGTGCCAGCAGCTCACTTCAGGGTACATCGACCCAGTACTTC; CDR3: CASSSLQGTSTQYF; V: TRBV5-5; size: NA; J: TRBJ2-5; length: 14; D: NA
DNA: TGTGCTAGTTCGCCGCTCAATAATTCACCCCTCCACTTT; CDR3: CASSPLNNSPLHF; V: TRBV12-5; size: NA; J: TRBJ1-6; length: 13; D: NA
DNA: TGTGCCAGCAGCGTCGGACAGGGTGGTAATTCACCCCTCCACTTT; CDR3: CASSVGQGGNSPLHF; V: TRBV7-2; size: NA; J: TRBJ1-6; length: 15; D: TRBD1
DNA: TGTGCCAGTAGTCCGAACCAAATCCAACTCGGCTACACCTTC; CDR3: CASSPNQIQLGYTF; V: TRBV19; size: NA; J: TRBJ1-2; length: 14; D: NA
DNA: TGTGCCAGCAGTTTTTTCAACTACGAGCAGTACTTC; CDR3: CASSFFNYEQYF; V: TRBV28; size: once; J: TRBJ2-7; length: 12; D: NA
DNA: TGTGCCAGCAGCCCACGTCAGGGGGATAACACTGAAGCTTTCTTT; CDR3: CASSPRQGDNTEAFF; V: TRBV9; size: NA; J: TRBJ1-1; length: 15; D: TRBD1
DNA: TGTGCCAGCAGAGGTACGTCTGGAAACACCATATATTTT; CDR3: CASRGTSGNTIYF; V: TRBV27; size: NA; J: TRBJ1-3; length: 13; D: NA
DNA: TGTGCCAGCAGCTTAGGGGGGGCGGCATATAGCAATCAGCCCCAGCATTTT; CDR3: CASSLGGAAYSNQPQHF; V: TRBV7-2; size: NA; J: TRBJ1-5; length: 17; D: NA
DNA: TGTGCCTGGGGGACAGGGTACAATCAGCCCCAGCATTTT; CDR3: CAWGTGYNQPQHF; V: TRBV30; size: NA; J: TRBJ1-5; length: 13; D: TRBD1
DNA: TGTGCCAGCAGTACATCTTATAGCAATCAGCCCCAGCATTTT; CDR3: CASSTSYSNQPQHF; V: TRBV28; size: NA; J: TRBJ1-5; length: 14; D: NA
DNA: TGTGCCAGCAGTGAAATGTACTTGAGCAATCAGCCCCAGCATTTT; CDR3: CASSEMYLSNQPQHF; V: TRBV2; size: NA; J: TRBJ1-5; length: 15; D: NA
DNA: TGTGCCAGCAGTTTATCCGGGACAGGAATTGAAAAACTGTTTTTT; CDR3: CASSLSGTGIEKLFF; V: TRBV28; size: NA; J: TRBJ1-4; length: 15; D: TRBD1
DNA: TGTGCCAGCAGCGCCCTTAGCGGGAACTCCTACAATGAGCAGTTCTTC; CDR3: CASSALSGNSYNEQFF; V: TRBV9; size: once; J: TRBJ2-1; length: 16; D: TRBD2
DNA: TGTGCCAGCAGCAACAGACAGGGAGTAGGAGGTGAAAAACTGTTTTTT; CDR3: CASSNRQGVGGEKLFF; V: TRBV7-2; size: NA; J: TRBJ1-4; length: 16; D: TRBD1
DNA: TGTGCCACCCAGACAGGGTTCTATGGCTACACCTTC; CDR3: CATQTGFYGYTF; V: TRBV28; size: NA; J: TRBJ1-2; length: 12; D: TRBD1
DNA: TGCGCCAGCTCCAAGTCGGCAGGGGAAGGTGGCTACACCTTC; CDR3: CASSKSAGEGGYTF; V: TRBV5-1; size: NA; J: TRBJ1-2; length: 14; D: NA
DNA: TGTGCCAGCAGCAAGCTAGCGGGAGGGAACTACGAGCAGTACTTC; CDR3: CASSKLAGGNYEQYF; V: TRBV11-3; size: NA; J: TRBJ2-7; length: 15; D: TRBD2
DNA: TGTGCCAGTTTGACAGGGGCGGGCTATGGCTACACCTTC; CDR3: CASLTGAGYGYTF; V: TRBV19; size: few; J: TRBJ1-2; length: 13; D: TRBD1
DNA: TGTGCCAGCACCCTCAGTGGAATCTCACCCCTCCACTTT; CDR3: CASTLSGISPLHF; V: TRBV6-5; size: NA; J: TRBJ1-6; length: 13; D: NA
DNA: TGTGCCAGTAGTATAGAGGGACAGGGAAACACTGAAGCTTTCTTT; CDR3: CASSIEGQGNTEAFF; V: TRBV19; size: NA; J: TRBJ1-1; length: 15; D: TRBD1
DNA: TGTGCCAGCAGCTTTGGCACTGGAGGGGAAAAACTGTTTTTT; CDR3: CASSFGTGGEKLFF; V: TRBV5-6; size: NA; J: TRBJ1-4; length: 14; D: NA
DNA: TGTGCCAGCGAGGACCATCGGGACATTCAGTACTTC; CDR3: CASEDHRDIQYF; V: TRBV28; size: NA; J: TRBJ2-4; length: 12; D: NA
DNA: TGTGCTAGCAGCGCTTACGCGAGCACCGGGGAGCTGTTTTTT; CDR3: CASSAYASTGELFF; V: TRBV7-7; size: NA; J: TRBJ2-2; length: 14; D: NA
DNA: TGTGCCAGCAGCCCGACAGGGACCTCTGGAAACACCATATATTTT; CDR3: CASSPTGTSGNTIYF; V: TRBV9; size: NA; J: TRBJ1-3; length: 15; D: TRBD1
DNA: TGTGCCAGCAGTCAAACACCTAGGAGGAGGGGGCACGTGGGCTACACCTTC; CDR3: CASSQTPRRRGHVGYTF; V: TRBV6-6; size: once; J: TRBJ1-2; length: 17; D: TRBD1
DNA: TGCGCCAGCAGCTCGGGACAGGGAACAAGCAATGAGCAGTTCTTC; CDR3: CASSSGQGTSNEQFF; V: TRBV5-1; size: NA; J: TRBJ2-1; length: 15; D: TRBD1
DNA: TGTGCCAGCAGCGCCGTACAGGGTACTGAAGCTTTCTTT; CDR3: CASSAVQGTEAFF; V: TRBV9; size: NA; J: TRBJ1-1; length: 13; D: NA
DNA: TGTGCCAGCACCCTGACTAGCGGGAGGTGGTTAGCCGGGGAGCTGTTTTTT; CDR3: CASTLTSGRWLAGELFF; V: TRBV28; size: NA; J: TRBJ2-2; length: 17; D: TRBD2
DNA: TGTGCCAGCAGCTTAGCTCGAGAGACCCAGTACTTC; CDR3: CASSLARETQYF; V: TRBV7-2; size: NA; J: TRBJ2-5; length: 12; D: NA
DNA: TGCGCCAGCAGCCCTAGCCTGGGTGGGGCTGGCGCAGATACGCAGTATTTT; CDR3: CASSPSLGGAGADTQYF; V: TRBV4-3; size: NA; J: TRBJ2-3; length: 17; D: NA
DNA: TGTGCCAGCAGCCAAGAGTTCGGAGGGAAAGGCTACACCTTC; CDR3: CASSQEFGGKGYTF; V: TRBV4-2; size: NA; J: TRBJ1-2; length: 14; D: NA
DNA: TGTGCCAGCAGCTTAGTGGGGGGCACGGAAGAAAAACTGTTTTTT; CDR3: CASSLVGGTEEKLFF; V: TRBV11-3; size: NA; J: TRBJ1-4; length: 15; D: NA
DNA: TGTGCCACCAGTGGTAGGACAGGGAGCTCTGGGGCCAACGTCCTGACTTTC; CDR3: CATSGRTGSSGANVLTF; V: TRBV24-1; size: NA; J: TRBJ2-6; length: 17; D: TRBD1
DNA: TGTGCCAGCAGTTACTCGGGACAGAGTACTGAAGCTTTCTTT; CDR3: CASSYSGQSTEAFF; V: TRBV6-2/TRBV6-3; size: NA; J: TRBJ1-1; length: 14; D: TRBD1
DNA: TGTGCCAGCAGTAGACGACCCGGGACAGGAGTAGGAAACACCATATATTTT; CDR3: CASSRRPGTGVGNTIYF; V: TRBV28; size: NA; J: TRBJ1-3; length: 17; D: TRBD1
DNA: TGTGCTAGTGGTTTGACAGGGGGCAGGGAGAACACTGAAGCTTTCTTT; CDR3: CASGLTGGRENTEAFF; V: TRBV12-5; size: NA; J: TRBJ1-1; length: 16; D: TRBD1
DNA: TGTGCCAGCAGTCCCCACGGGGGACAAGAGACCCAGTACTTC; CDR3: CASSPHGGQETQYF; V: TRBV28; size: NA; J: TRBJ2-5; length: 14; D: NA
DNA: TGTGCCAGCAGCTTAGGGACAGGGGGCTATAATTCACCCCTCCACTTT; CDR3: CASSLGTGGYNSPLHF; V: TRBV7-2; size: few; J: TRBJ1-6; length: 16; D: TRBD1
DNA: TGTGCCAGCAGTGAGGGACAGGGCTTGAGCGAGCAGTACTTC; CDR3: CASSEGQGLSEQYF; V: TRBV6-1; size: once; J: TRBJ2-7; length: 14; D: TRBD1
DNA: TGCGCCAGCAGCTTGGTTGTAGGGGCCAATGAAAAACTGTTTTTT; CDR3: CASSLVVGANEKLFF; V: TRBV5-1; size: NA; J: TRBJ1-4; length: 15; D: NA
DNA: TGTGCCAGTAGGACAGGGCCCCAGGTCATCTCTGGCTACACCTTC; CDR3: CASRTGPQVISGYTF; V: TRBV19; size: NA; J: TRBJ1-2; length: 15; D: TRBD1
DNA: TGTGCCAGCAGCGCCTCAGAAGGGATGAACACTGAAGCTTTCTTT; CDR3: CASSASEGMNTEAFF; V: TRBV6-5; size: NA; J: TRBJ1-1; length: 15; D: NA
DNA: TGTGCCAGCAGTACGCCGGGGAGGGTTTGGAATCAGCCCCAGCATTTT; CDR3: CASSTPGRVWNQPQHF; V: TRBV28; size: NA; J: TRBJ1-5; length: 16; D: NA
DNA: TGCGCCAGCAGCCAAGCTGTAAACTATGGCTACACCTTC; CDR3: CASSQAVNYGYTF; V: TRBV4-3; size: NA; J: TRBJ1-2; length: 13; D: NA
DNA: TGTGCCAGCAGCCAAGATGGGACTAGCCCCTATGAGCAGTTCTTC; CDR3: CASSQDGTSPYEQFF; V: TRBV14; size: NA; J: TRBJ2-1; length: 15; D: TRBD2
DNA: TGTGCCAGCAGCCCGGGACAGAACAATGAGCAGTTCTTC; CDR3: CASSPGQNNEQFF; V: TRBV5-4; size: NA; J: TRBJ2-1; length: 13; D: TRBD1
DNA: TGCAGCGTTGTGTCCCAGTTGAAGGGGGTCTCCTACGAGCAGTACTTC; CDR3: CSVVSQLKGVSYEQYF; V: TRBV29-1; size: NA; J: TRBJ2-7; length: 16; D: NA
DNA: TGTGCCAGCAGCTTAGGGAGGACGGGTGGCTACACCTTC; CDR3: CASSLGRTGGYTF; V: TRBV7-8; size: NA; J: TRBJ1-2; length: 13; D: NA
DNA: TGTGCCACCAGTGATTGGAGTGAGCAGTTCTTC; CDR3: CATSDWSEQFF; V: TRBV24-1; size: NA; J: TRBJ2-1; length: 11; D: NA
DNA: TGTGCCAGCAGTGAAACACACAGGGGTGGCAATCAGCCCCAGCATTTT; CDR3: CASSETHRGGNQPQHF; V: TRBV6-1; size: NA; J: TRBJ1-5; length: 16; D: TRBD1
DNA: TGTGCCAGCAGCTCAGGGCCACCCTACGAGCAGTACTTC; CDR3: CASSSGPPYEQYF; V: TRBV11-2; size: NA; J: TRBJ2-7; length: 13; D: NA
DNA: TGTGCCAGCAGCCCACCCGGCGGATCCACAGATACGCAGTATTTT; CDR3: CASSPPGGSTDTQYF; V: TRBV13; size: once; J: TRBJ2-3; length: 15; D: NA
DNA: TGTGCCAGCAGTTTATCCAGACGGAACTATGGCTACACCTTC; CDR3: CASSLSRRNYGYTF; V: TRBV27; size: NA; J: TRBJ1-2; length: 14; D: NA
DNA: TGTGCCAGTAGTCGTGAGGCGCGCGGGACCGGGTCAGATACGCAGTATTTT; CDR3: CASSREARGTGSDTQYF; V: TRBV19; size: NA; J: TRBJ2-3; length: 17; D: NA
DNA: TGTGCCAGCAGTTCGACAGCCACGGCAAATGGCTACACCTTC; CDR3: CASSSTATANGYTF; V: TRBV6-5; size: NA; J: TRBJ1-2; length: 14; D: NA
DNA: TGTGCCAGCAGCCCCACCCTTCAAGAGACCCAGTACTTC; CDR3: CASSPTLQETQYF; V: TRBV9; size: NA; J: TRBJ2-5; length: 13; D: NA
DNA: TGCAGCGTGACACAGGGGTTTGTAAACTATGGCTACACCTTC; CDR3: CSVTQGFVNYGYTF; V: TRBV29-1; size: NA; J: TRBJ1-2; length: 14; D: TRBD1
DNA: TGTGCCAGCAGTTCCATGGCTTCGGGCGGGAGGGCTCGGAGGGAGACCCAGTACTTC; CDR3: CASSSMASGGRARRETQYF; V: TRBV28; size: NA; J: TRBJ2-5; length: 19; D: TRBD2